This T cell receptor (beta chain) was profiled in a study of blood T cell repertoires in COVID-19. In the study overall: Material from acute and convalescent COVID-19 was sourced from the United States, Italy and Spain.

Allocation to cohorts depended on clinical history reported by the participants. This CDR3 contains 15 residues. J was trimmed by 1 base and V by 4 bases; bases with no gene match: 6. Germline assignment: CDR1 SGHRS and CDR2 YFSETQ. The method was immunoSEQ multiplex PCR; TCRdb's version includes in-frame clones alone and lacks a portion of them. Of a few hundred thousand clones listed, around 91% are singletons. V and J are TRBV5-1 and TRBJ2-3; 7 bases match TRBD1. The sequenced material came from PBMCs or T cells enriched from blood (not recorded which). The TCR originated in a man aged 18 to 29 who had recovered from COVID-19. CDR3 amino acids: CASSTGVGGTDTQYF. CDR3 in DNA: TGCGCCAGCAGCACAGGGGTGGGAGGCACAGATACGCAGTATTTT.